A single sample gave rise to the 24 T cell receptor beta chains below, sequenced in a study of vaccination and CD4 T cells after COVID-19. Antigens of these TCRs are unknown. Scientists ran DNA taken from cultured CD4+ T cells through the Oncomine TCR Beta short-read assay for sequencing. MiXCR, run by TCRdb on the PCR reads, gives a single entry per CDR3 protein. Of some 15,000 distinct CDR3 sequences in the sample, 70% were seen once. Treatment denoted: roughly 10-day PBMC culture with coronavirus spike peptide pools or control peptides (ViraFEST assay). Sequencing was carried out using CD4+ T cells from blood, cultured in vitro. These receptors came from a human donor who had recovered from COVID-19.

The CDR3 bases are TGTGCCAGCAGCTTAAGTAGACTGAACACTGAAGCTTTCTTT. It translates to CASSLSRLNTEAFF. The chain carries TRBV7-9 and TRBJ1-1; no firm D call. Germline V gene data show CDR1 as SEHNR and CDR2 as FQNEAQ (reference sequence). The CDR3 runs 14 residues. The V and J ends lost 2 bases and 0 bases respectively, with 7 bases between them.

This rearrangement joins TRBV4-1 to TRBJ2-1, with D perhaps assigned TRBD1 or TRBD2 (6 bases each). V gave up 5 bases and J gave up 8 bases, with 19 bases separating them. Germline V gene data show CDR1 as MGHRA and CDR2 as YSYEKL. The CDR3 runs to 15 residues. The CDR3 spells CASSKGGQIQYEQFF. In DNA, the CDR3 is TGCGCCAGCAGCAAGGGGGGACAAATACAATATGAGCAGTTCTTC.

This chain connects TRBV20-1 to TRBJ2-5; 11 bases line up with TRBD1. The V gene end was trimmed by 0 bases and the J gene end by 5 bases; junction bases not matched to a gene: 5. Germline V gene data show CDR1 as DFQATT and CDR2 as SNEGSKA (reference sequence). CDR3 length: 15 amino acids. CDR3 protein: CSARDWGQGDETQYF. Here the CDR3 DNA reads TGCAGTGCTAGAGATTGGGGACAGGGGGATGAGACCCAGTACTTC.

The gene calls are TRBV19 and TRBJ1-2, with a possible D match to TRBD1 (5 bases). Trimming pared 10 bases from V and 6 bases from J, leaving 18 bases between. The CDR3 is 13 amino acids. Per germline, CDR1 LNHDA and CDR2 SQIVND (reference sequence). The DNA for the CDR3 is TGTGCCACTACCCGGGGGGTATCTGATGGCTACACCTTC. Amino acids: CATTRGVSDGYTF. Based on the CDR3 plus reference TRBV19 and TRBJ1-2, the full variable domain is DGGITQSPKYLFRKEGQNVTLSCEQNLNHDAMYWYRQDPGQGLRLIYYSQIVNDFQKGDIAEGYSVSREKKESFPLTVTSAQKNPTAFYLCATTRGVSDGYTFGSGTRLTVV.

The chain combines TRBV7-2 with TRBJ2-1, with 12 bases aligning to TRBD2. The CDR3 is 16 amino acids. Germline lookup yields CDR1 SGHTA and CDR2 FQGNSA. V shed 0 bases and J 6 bases; nucleotides not matched to a gene: 3. The CDR3 loop reads CASSLALAGGLNEQFF. The CDR3 nucleotides are TGTGCCAGCAGCTTAGCCCTAGCGGGGGGGCTCAATGAGCAGTTCTTC.

V is TRBV6-2 or TRBV6-3 and J is TRBJ1-6, with a tentative D call TRBD1 (6 bases). Between the trimmed V and J ends, which lost 8 bases and 4 bases, there was a span of 15 bases. Germline V gives CDR1 MNHEY, CDR2 SVGEGT. CDR3 size: 15 residues. Here the CDR3 DNA reads TGTGCCAGCGGCAAAGACAGGATTTATAATTCACCCCTCCACTTT. This sequence encodes CASGKDRIYNSPLHF.

The V and J genes are TRBV6-5 and TRBJ2-5; no reliable D call. Trimming removed 0 bases at V and 5 bases at J, with 10 bases between. Germline values: CDR1 MNHEY, CDR2 SVGAGI. The CDR3 runs 14 residues. The CDR3 DNA follows: TGTGCCAGCAGTTACTCTCGGCGTGTGGAGACCCAGTACTTC. This sequence encodes CASSYSRRVETQYF.

This chain connects TRBV20-1 to TRBJ2-4; a weak D match, TRBD1 (5 bases). V gave up 6 bases and J gave up 1 base, with 19 bases separating them. Germline CDR1 DFQATT, CDR2 SNEGSKA (reference sequence). The CDR3 has 16 residues. CDR3 sequence reads: CSAEAPLGLAKNIQYF. The CDR3 bases are TGCAGTGCCGAAGCGCCACTGGGGCTGGCCAAAAACATTCAGTACTTC.

This clonotype came up a few times. The genes are TRBV7-9 and TRBJ2-3; possible D gene TRBD2, 5 bases. The CDR3 contains 14 residues. V was trimmed by 0 bases and J by 2 bases, leaving 6 bases between them. Germline values: CDR1 SEHNR, CDR2 FQNEAQ (reference sequence). The CDR3 spells CASSLAADTDTQYF. The CDR3 DNA follows: TGTGCCAGCAGCTTAGCAGCGGACACAGATACGCAGTATTTT.

V gene TRBV20-1 combines with J gene TRBJ1-1; 10 bases align to TRBD1. Germline CDR1 reads DFQATT; CDR2 reads SNEGSKA (reference sequence). The CDR3 spans 16 residues. J was trimmed by 3 bases and V by 0 bases; bases with no gene match: 7. The CDR3 nucleotides read TGCAGTGCTAGAGATACCGGGACAGGGGCGGACACTGAAGCTTTCTTT. Translation gives CSARDTGTGADTEAFF.

The chain carries TRBV7-9 and TRBJ1-2; 9 nucleotides agree with TRBD1. Germline assignment: CDR1 SEHNR and CDR2 FQNEAQ (reference sequence). V trimming: 5 bases; J trimming: 4 bases; junction bases outside the gene matches: 11. The CDR3 totals 16 residues. This CDR3 is CASSDPTGGSLYGYTF. In nucleotides, the CDR3 is TGTGCCAGCAGCGACCCGACAGGGGGAAGTCTCTATGGCTACACCTTC.

The CDR3 is CASSTRRGGSPLHF. CDR3 in DNA: TGTGCCAGCAGCACCCGACGGGGAGGGTCACCCCTCCACTTT. The rearrangement joins TRBV6-1 to TRBJ1-6, with D unresolved. The germline V and J ends were trimmed by 6 bases and 10 bases, with 16 bases remaining between them. This CDR3 is built from 14 residues. Germline CDR1 reads MNHNS; CDR2 reads SASEGT.

In this sample, this clonotype turned up a few times. The rearrangement uses TRBV19 and TRBJ1-5; 7 bases align to TRBD1. The length of the CDR3 is 13 residues. After removal of 4 bases from V and 6 bases from J, the junction contained 3 bases not matched to a gene. CDR1 and CDR2 from the germline V gene are LNHDA and SQIVND (reference sequence). The CDR3: CASSKDRLQPQHF. The CDR3 DNA sequence: TGTGCCAGTAGTAAGGACAGGCTTCAGCCCCAGCATTTT.

The V gene is TRBV7-3, the J gene TRBJ2-7, with D perhaps TRBD1 or TRBD2 (5 bases each). The germline V gene has CDR1 SGHTA and CDR2 FQGTGA. Trimming left V 1 base short and J 6 bases short, with 10 bases between. The CDR3 runs to 13 residues. The CDR3 loop is CASSLNEGREQYF. CDR3 nucleotide sequence: TGTGCCAGCAGCTTAAACGAGGGGCGCGAGCAGTACTTC.

This sequence joins TRBV7-9 and TRBJ2-5; possible D gene TRBD2, 5 bases. Trimming pared 2 bases from V and 1 base from J, leaving 11 bases between. The CDR3 sequence is 15 residues long. Germline V gene data show CDR1 as SEHNR and CDR2 as FQNEAQ (reference sequence). As DNA, the CDR3 is TGTGCCAGCAGCTTAAGGGCGGACTCCCAAGAGACCCAGTACTTC. It codes for CASSLRADSQETQYF.

Concerning this clonotype itself: One junction end disagrees with the germline gene, perhaps due to a read error. This sequence joins TRBV7-2 and TRBJ1-2; D remains unclear. The CDR3 length is 13 residues. From germline, CDR1 is SGHTA and CDR2 FQGNSA. The chain's CDR3 is CASRLVQNYGYTF. Written as DNA, the CDR3 is TGTGCCAGCAGATTAGTACAGAACTATGGCTACACCTTC.

The chain links TRBV6-2 or TRBV6-3 to TRBJ1-2; weak D call: TRBD1 (5 bases). The germline V gene has CDR1 MNHEY and CDR2 SVGEGT. V was pared by 2 bases and J by 7 bases, with 8 bases between. This CDR3 has 12 amino acids. This CDR3 is CASSYQGVGYTF. DNA for the CDR3: TGTGCCAGCAGTTACCAAGGGGTTGGCTACACCTTC.

In DNA, the CDR3 is TGTGCCAGCAGTGGCCGGGACAGGGTACAAGAGACCCAGTACTTC. Protein: CASSGRDRVQETQYF. V usage is TRBV6-1 and J usage is TRBJ2-5; 9 bases agree with TRBD1. The CDR3 extends over 15 amino acids. The junction had 5 bases not matched to a gene; V was cut back by 4 bases and J by 2 bases. Germline CDR1 is MNHNS and CDR2 is SASEGT.

The chain carries TRBV6-1 and TRBJ2-2; D remains unclear. This CDR3 spans 15 amino acids. Trimming took off 7 bases at V and 0 bases at J, with 12 bases between the two ends. Germline loops: CDR1 MNHNS, CDR2 SASEGT. As DNA, the CDR3 is TGTGCCAGCAAATTGGACGGATCGAACACCGGGGAGCTGTTTTTT. Residues: CASKLDGSNTGELFF.

The chain uses TRBV4-3 and TRBJ2-2, with a weak D call TRBD2 (5 bases). V lost 1 base and J 0 bases, leaving 15 bases between the germline ends. The CDR3 loop spans 18 amino acids. The germline gives CDR1 LGHNA, CDR2 YSLEER. This chain's CDR3 is CASSQGYRSGANTGELFF. The CDR3 nucleotides are TGCGCCAGCAGCCAAGGGTATAGGAGCGGAGCGAACACCGGGGAGCTGTTTTTT.

This chain connects TRBV20-1 to TRBJ2-3, with 13 positions matching TRBD2. V shed 4 bases, J shed 6 bases, and the junction held 7 bases outside the gene matches. The germline V gene has CDR1 DFQATT and CDR2 SNEGSKA (reference sequence). This CDR3 spans 15 amino acids. Written as DNA, the CDR3 is TGCAGTGCTAAACTACTAGCGGGGGGGCCGGATACGCAGTATTTT. Translated: CSAKLLAGGPDTQYF.

The chain joins TRBV18 to TRBJ2-7; the match to TRBD2 covers 9 bases. Germline assignment: CDR1 KGHSH and CDR2 LQKENI. V dropped 3 bases and J dropped 5; count of bases not matched to a gene: 5. CDR3 length: 14 residues. The CDR3 here is CASSPLAGINEQYF. The DNA of the CDR3 is TGTGCCAGCTCACCCCTAGCGGGGATTAACGAGCAGTACTTC.

The chain has TRBV20-1 and TRBJ2-3; 9 bases match TRBD2. The CDR3 runs to 13 residues. V shed 8 bases and J 3 bases; nucleotides not matched to a gene: 6. The germline CDR1 and CDR2 sequences are DFQATT and SNEGSKA (reference sequence). CDR3: CSLAGDRTDTQYF. The CDR3 DNA sequence: TGCAGTTTAGCGGGAGATCGTACAGATACGCAGTATTTT.

V usage is TRBV5-4 and J usage is TRBJ1-1, with D perhaps matching TRBD1 (6 bases). Germline V CDR1 and CDR2: SGHNT, YYREEE (reference sequence). CDR3 length: 13 amino acids. The V end was cut by 0 bases, the J end by 8 bases, with 11 bases between. DNA of the CDR3: TGTGCCAGCAGCTTGGACAGGGATGGGGAAGCTTTCTTT. It yields the protein CASSLDRDGEAFF.